The source of this T cell receptor beta chain is a study of blood T cells in healthy people across ages. Germline V gene lookup returns CDR1 SGHKS and CDR2 YYEKEE (reference sequence). This CDR3 region has 15 residues. The V end was cut by 4 bases, the J end by 3 bases, with 17 bases between. The use of a sample-barcoded 5' primer and a J-beta primer mix characterized a second PCR of roughly 6 to 11 cycles. TCRdb analysed the 5' RACE reads with MiXCR anew, one entry per CDR3 protein. The repertoire consists of around 1,000,000 distinct CDR3 sequences, with about two fifths occurring once and the leading ten covering around 13%. The table lists this clonotype with many counts. Every sample yielded at least 6 million isolated PBMCs.

The sequenced sample consisted of blood. The receptor's source is a man in his late teens or twenties in good health. V and J are TRBV5-5 and TRBJ2-7, with D possibly being TRBD1 (6 bases). CDR3 residues: CASSAGPDRRYEQYF. The CDR3 DNA sequence: TGTGCCAGCAGCGCTGGCCCGGACAGACGCTACGAGCAGTACTTC.